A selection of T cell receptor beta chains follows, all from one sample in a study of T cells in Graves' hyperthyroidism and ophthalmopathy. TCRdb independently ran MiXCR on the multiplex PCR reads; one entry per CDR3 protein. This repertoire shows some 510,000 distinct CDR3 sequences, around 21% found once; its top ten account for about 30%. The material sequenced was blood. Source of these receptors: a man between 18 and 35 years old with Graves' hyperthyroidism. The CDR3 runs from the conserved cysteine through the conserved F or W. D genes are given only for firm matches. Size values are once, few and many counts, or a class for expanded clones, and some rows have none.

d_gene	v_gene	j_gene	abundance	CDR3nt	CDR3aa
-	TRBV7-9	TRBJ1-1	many	TGTGCCAGCAGCTTACCCGCGGCGGACACTGAAGCTTTCTTT	CASSLPAADTEAFF
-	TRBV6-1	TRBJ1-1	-	TGTGCCAGCAGTGGGACAGAAAGTCTGAACACTGAAGCTTTCTTT	CASSGTESLNTEAFF
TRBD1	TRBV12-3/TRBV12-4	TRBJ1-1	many	TGTGCCAGCAGTCGACCCGGACAGGGCGAACGTGAAGCTTTCTTT	CASSRPGQGEREAFF
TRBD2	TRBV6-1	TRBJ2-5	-	TGTGCCAGCAACTTGCAGGGACTAGCGGGGCTTCAAGAGACCCAGTACTTC	CASNLQGLAGLQETQYF
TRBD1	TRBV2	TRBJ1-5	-	TGTGCCAGCAGTGATGTTTGGCAGGGGGCAGGTCAGCCCCAGCATTTT	CASSDVWQGAGQPQHF
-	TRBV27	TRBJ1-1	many	TGTGCCAGCAGTTTAACAACGGGGTGGGTTGAAGCTTTCTTT	CASSLTTGWVEAFF
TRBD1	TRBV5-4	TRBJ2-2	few	TGTGCCAGCAGCTTAAGGACAGGGGGCTTCGGCACCGGGGAGCTGTTTTTT	CASSLRTGGFGTGELFF
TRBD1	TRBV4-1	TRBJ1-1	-	TGCGCCAGCAGCCTGTGGGACAGGAACACTGAAGCTTTCTTT	CASSLWDRNTEAFF
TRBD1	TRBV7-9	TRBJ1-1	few	TGTGCCAGCAGCCAAAATACAGGGGACACTGAAGCTTTCTTT	CASSQNTGDTEAFF
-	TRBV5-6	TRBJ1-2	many	TGTGCCAGCAGCCCGGGACCCAACCCTCATAACTATGGCTACACCTTC	CASSPGPNPHNYGYTF